The 26 T cell receptor beta chains reported below all come from one sample, sequenced in a study of shared clonotypes between healthy human individuals. Profiled with immunoSEQ multiplex PCR; TCRdb holds only in-frame clones, not every one. The data show under 2,500,000 clones, under 97% seen once. The sequenced sample was naive CD4+ T cells sorted from blood. Described subset: CD45RA+ positively selected. The source is a man younger than 35 in good health.

V usage is TRBV19 and J usage is TRBJ2-7; TRBD1 matches at 7 bases. Germline values: CDR1 LNHDA, CDR2 SQIVND (reference sequence). The CDR3 covers 15 residues. The trim removed 11 bases at V and 4 bases at J, leaving 17 bases unmatched. CDR3 sequence: CAASDPGQTPYEQYF. CDR3 DNA: TGTGCCGCTTCGGACCCGGGACAGACCCCTTACGAGCAGTACTTC. Full variable domain (remainder filled in from reference TRBV19 and TRBJ2-7): DGGITQSPKYLFRKEGQNVTLSCEQNLNHDAMYWYRQDPGQGLRLIYYSQIVNDFQKGDIAEGYSVSREKKESFPLTVTSAQKNPTAFYLCAASDPGQTPYEQYFGPGTRLTVT.

V usage is TRBV28 and J usage is TRBJ2-3, with D perhaps given as TRBD1 or TRBD2 (6 bases each). The CDR3 is 15 residues long. Germline V lookup: CDR1 MDHEN, CDR2 SYDVKM. With 10 bases removed from V and 1 base from J, the gap between germline ends came to 18 bases. Here the CDR3 reads CATAGSPGGTDTQYF. In nucleotides, the CDR3 is TGTGCCACCGCGGGGAGTCCAGGGGGCACAGATACGCAGTATTTT.

The rearrangement joins TRBV4-1 to TRBJ1-1; D gene unclear. The germline V and J ends were trimmed by 1 base and 2 bases, with 8 bases remaining between them. The CDR3 spans 14 residues. Germline lookup yields CDR1 MGHRA and CDR2 YSYEKL. The CDR3 here is CASSQGTFNTEAFF. The CDR3 nucleotides are TGCGCCAGCAGCCAAGGGACTTTTAACACTGAAGCTTTCTTT.

V gene TRBV7-8 combines with J gene TRBJ1-4, with TRBD1 matching over 8 bases. With 4 bases clipped from V and 0 bases from J, the junction kept 10 bases outside the gene matches. Germline values: CDR1 SGHVS, CDR2 FQNEAQ. CDR3 length equals 18 residues. The CDR3 DNA follows: TGTGCCAGCAGCTCTCAAAACAGGGGGGGTGCAACTAATGAAAAACTGTTTTTT. This gives the protein CASSSQNRGGATNEKLFF. The full variable domain, in which reference TRBV7-8 and TRBJ1-4 provide the parts outside the CDR3, is GAGVSQSPRYKVAKRGQDVALRCDPISGHVSLFWYQQALGQGPEFLTYFQNEAQLDKSGLPSDRFFAERPEGSVSTLKIQRTQQEDSAVYLCASSSQNRGGATNEKLFFGSGTQLSVL.

This rearrangement joins TRBV5-1 to TRBJ2-3; 8 nucleotides agree with TRBD2. Per germline, CDR1 SGHRS and CDR2 YFSETQ. V was pared by 7 bases and J by 4 bases, with 11 bases of the junction left unmatched. This CDR3 has 15 residues. CDR3 loop: CASHPFGGAPDTQYF. The CDR3 nucleotides read TGCGCCAGCCATCCATTCGGGGGGGCACCAGATACGCAGTATTTT.

This chain joins TRBV5-1 and TRBJ1-2, with D perhaps matching TRBD1 (6 bases). The CDR3 spans 14 residues. Germline V gene sequence: CDR1 SGHRS, CDR2 YFSETQ. V was cut by 4 bases and J by 4 bases, with 14 bases left in between. The CDR3 loop is CASSADSAGYGYTF. The CDR3 region has the DNA TGCGCCAGCAGCGCGGACAGCGCCGGCTATGGCTACACCTTC.

V is TRBV15 and J is TRBJ1-2, with a weak D call TRBD1 (6 bases). Between the trimmed V and J ends, which lost 4 bases and 1 base, there was a span of 10 bases. There are 14 residues in the CDR3. Germline lookup yields CDR1 LNHNV and CDR2 YYDKDF (reference sequence). The CDR3 DNA reads as TGTGCCACCAGCAAAACAGGGTTTAACTATGGCTACACCTTC. Its protein product is CATSKTGFNYGYTF.

The V and J genes are TRBV7-2 and TRBJ2-1; the match to TRBD1 covers 8 bases. V lost 5 bases, J lost 2 bases, and 5 bases stayed unmatched. The CDR3 contains 15 residues. Germline loops: CDR1 SGHTA, CDR2 FQGNSA. The CDR3 DNA reads as TGTGCCAGCAGCCCAGACAGGGGTGCCTACAATGAGCAGTTCTTC. Translation: CASSPDRGAYNEQFF.

The V call is TRBV30, the J call TRBJ2-6, with D perhaps matching TRBD2 (5 bases). The CDR3 covers 15 residues. CDR1 GTSNPN and CDR2 SVGIG come from the germline V gene (reference sequence). V lost 7 bases and J lost 0, with 13 bases in between. The CDR3 DNA sequence: TGTGCCTCCGGGTCCGGGAACTCTGGGGCCAACGTCCTGACTTTC. Residues: CASGSGNSGANVLTF.

The V call is TRBV12-5, the J call TRBJ1-1; the D gene is possibly TRBD1 (5 bases). The CDR3 extends over 14 amino acids. V lost 4 bases, J lost 2 bases, and 11 bases lay in between. The germline CDR1 and CDR2 sequences are LGHNT and FRNRAP. The CDR3 loop is CASGSGHPNTEAFF. The CDR3 region has the DNA TGTGCTAGTGGTTCTGGACACCCAAACACTGAAGCTTTCTTT. Drawing the rest from reference TRBV12-5 and TRBJ1-1, the complete variable domain is DARVTQTPRHKVTEMGQEVTMRCQPILGHNTVFWYRQTMMQGLELLAYFRNRAPLDDSGMPKDRFSAEMPDATLATLKIQPSEPRDSAVYFCASGSGHPNTEAFFGQGTRLTVV.

The J gene is TRBJ1-6, the V gene TRBV30; 8 bases map to TRBD1. This CDR3 comprises 13 residues. The V segment lost 8 bases and the J segment 9 bases; nucleotides outside the gene matches: 9. Germline V lookup: CDR1 GTSNPN, CDR2 SVGIG (reference sequence). Here the CDR3 reads CARGQGAFSPLHF. DNA of the CDR3: TGTGCCAGGGGGCAGGGGGCTTTTTCACCCCTCCACTTT. Full variable domain (missing parts from reference TRBV30 and TRBJ1-6): SQTIHQWPATLVQPVGSPLSLECTVEGTSNPNLYWYRQAAGRGLQLLFYSVGIGQISSEVPQNLSASRPQDRQFILSSKKLLLSDSGFYLCARGQGAFSPLHFGNGTRLTVT.

The chain carries TRBV27 and TRBJ1-1, with D perhaps matching TRBD1 (5 bases). From germline, CDR1 is MNHEY and CDR2 SMNVEV (reference sequence). V was trimmed by 10 bases and J by 2 bases, leaving 11 bases between them. CDR3 length: 12 residues. CDR3 sequence: CATDRPNTEAFF. CDR3 nucleotides: TGTGCCACAGACAGACCTAACACTGAAGCTTTCTTT.

V is TRBV10-3 and J is TRBJ2-7, with 9 positions matching TRBD1. The junction had 4 bases not matched to a gene; V was cut back by 6 bases and J by 4 bases. Per the germline V gene, CDR1 is ENHRY and CDR2 is SYGVKD. The CDR3 extends over 13 amino acids. The CDR3 nucleotides read TGTGCCATCAGCCTGGGACAGGGATACGAGCAGTACTTC. It encodes CAISLGQGYEQYF.

The rearrangement uses TRBV30 and TRBJ2-2; D gene unclear. The CDR3 runs to 15 residues. Deletions cut 2 bases from V and 4 bases from J, with 14 bases between. Germline V gene sequence: CDR1 GTSNPN, CDR2 SVGIG (reference sequence). CDR3 loop: CAWSTEGPGTGELFF. CDR3 in DNA: TGTGCCTGGAGTACTGAAGGGCCAGGCACCGGGGAGCTGTTTTTT. The variable domain in full, with the rest retrieved from reference TRBV30 and TRBJ2-2, is SQTIHQWPATLVQPVGSPLSLECTVEGTSNPNLYWYRQAAGRGLQLLFYSVGIGQISSEVPQNLSASRPQDRQFILSSKKLLLSDSGFYLCAWSTEGPGTGELFFGEGSRLTVL.

This chain joins TRBV5-1 and TRBJ1-1; perhaps TRBD1 as D (6 bases). V was cut by 4 bases and J by 4 bases, with 17 bases left in between. This CDR3 region has 15 residues. The germline V gene encodes CDR1 SGHRS and CDR2 YFSETQ. Written as DNA, the CDR3 is TGCGCCAGCAGCCATAATTCTCAGGGGTTCACTGAAGCTTTCTTT. Translation gives CASSHNSQGFTEAFF.

V is TRBV19 and J is TRBJ1-2; D uncertain. The CDR3 extends over 14 amino acids. Germline CDR1 and CDR2: LNHDA and SQIVND (reference sequence). The V and J ends lost 5 bases and 8 bases respectively, with 18 bases between them. The CDR3 loop reads CASSAQPLEKGYTF. CDR3 sequence (DNA): TGTGCCAGTAGTGCCCAACCTCTAGAAAAGGGCTACACCTTC. Full variable domain (missing parts from reference TRBV19 and TRBJ1-2): DGGITQSPKYLFRKEGQNVTLSCEQNLNHDAMYWYRQDPGQGLRLIYYSQIVNDFQKGDIAEGYSVSREKKESFPLTVTSAQKNPTAFYLCASSAQPLEKGYTFGSGTRLTVV.

This chain connects TRBV7-3 to TRBJ2-1; D not resolved. V lost 4 bases and J 7 bases, leaving 11 bases between the germline ends. Germline CDR1 and CDR2: SGHTA and FQGTGA. The CDR3 has 13 amino acids. CDR3 residues: CASSSLPLNEQFF. DNA for the CDR3: TGTGCCAGCAGCTCCCTCCCCTTGAATGAGCAGTTCTTC.

V and J are TRBV9 and TRBJ2-5, with a tentative D call TRBD2 (5 bases). Trimming pared 0 bases from V and 5 bases from J, leaving 11 bases between. Germline lookup yields CDR1 SGDLS and CDR2 YYNGEE. The length of the CDR3 is 14 residues. The CDR3 region has the DNA TGTGCCAGCAGCGTAGGAGGGAGCTCGGAGACCCAGTACTTC. As protein: CASSVGGSSETQYF.

The gene calls are TRBV6-1 and TRBJ2-1; 8 bases are shared with TRBD2. Per germline, CDR1 MNHNS and CDR2 SASEGT. CDR3 length: 18 amino acids. Unmatched junction bases numbered 11, after V lost 4 bases and J lost 0 bases. The CDR3 sequence: CASSGSFQRGSSYNEQFF. In DNA, the CDR3 is TGTGCCAGCAGTGGATCGTTCCAGCGGGGGAGCTCCTACAATGAGCAGTTCTTC.

The chain has TRBV28 and TRBJ2-6; D unresolved. Between the trimmed V and J ends, which lost 7 bases and 2 bases, there was a span of 6 bases. Germline V gene sequence: CDR1 MDHEN, CDR2 SYDVKM. The length of the CDR3 is 13 residues. The CDR3 reads CASTPPGANVLTF. The CDR3 DNA is TGTGCCAGCACCCCCCCTGGGGCCAACGTCCTGACTTTC.

The chain is built from TRBV6-1 and TRBJ1-1; 8 bases fit TRBD1. The V and J ends lost 5 bases and 4 bases, in that order; junction bases with no gene match: 6. CDR3 length equals 14 residues. CDR1 and CDR2 (germline): MNHNS, SASEGT. In DNA, the CDR3 is TGTGCCAGCAGTACACAGGGGGGAACCACTGAAGCTTTCTTT. Translating gives CASSTQGGTTEAFF.

Turning to this clone: The sample carries other DNA sequences with the same CDR3. This chain joins TRBV4-3 and TRBJ2-7; no clear D gene. V gave up 1 base and J gave up 0 bases, with 7 bases separating them. This CDR3 has 14 residues. Germline V gene sequence: CDR1 LGHNA, CDR2 YSLEER. The CDR3 DNA follows: TGCGCCAGCAGCCAAGGTTTCAGCTCCTACGAGCAGTACTTC. Encoded protein: CASSQGFSSYEQYF.

This chain joins TRBV27 and TRBJ2-5; D is perhaps TRBD2 (6 bases). CDR3 length equals 15 residues. Looked up from germline, CDR1 is MNHEY and CDR2 is SMNVEV (reference sequence). V was pared by 4 bases and J by 5 bases, with 17 bases between. The CDR3 sequence is CASSSPSFAGETQYF. CDR3 nucleotide sequence: TGTGCCAGCAGTTCCCCTTCCTTCGCGGGGGAGACCCAGTACTTC.

The chain has TRBV5-1 and TRBJ2-7, with D perhaps TRBD1 (5 bases). Per the germline V gene, CDR1 is SGHRS and CDR2 is YFSETQ. The length of the CDR3 is 14 residues. V was shortened by 2 bases and J by 2 bases, with 11 bases between the two germline ends. The CDR3 here is CASSFRESAYEQYF. The CDR3 bases are TGCGCCAGCAGCTTCAGGGAATCGGCCTACGAGCAGTACTTC.

V and J are TRBV2 and TRBJ2-3; 8 nucleotides align to TRBD2. J lost 4 bases, V lost 3 bases, and 6 bases had no gene match. This CDR3 contains 15 residues. Germline V gene sequence: CDR1 SNHLY, CDR2 FYNNEI. CDR3 region: CASSDGAGEPDTQYF. The CDR3 nucleotides are TGTGCCAGCAGTGATGGAGCGGGAGAGCCAGATACGCAGTATTTT.

The chain combines TRBV6-5 with TRBJ2-1, with unresolved D. CDR1 and CDR2 from the germline V gene are MNHEY and SVGAGI. The CDR3 length is 15 residues. V lost 4 bases, J lost 0 bases, and 10 bases lay in between. CDR3 nucleotide sequence: TGTGCCAGCAGTTTGAGGCCATTCTCCTACAATGAGCAGTTCTTC. This gives the protein CASSLRPFSYNEQFF.